Listed below are T cell receptor beta chains from one sample, sequenced in a study of shared clonotypes between healthy human individuals. The table came from immunoSEQ multiplex PCR; TCRdb's copy has only in-frame clones and leaves some out. The table shows some 1.4 million clones, with around 97% occurring only once. Input material: naive CD4+ T cells sorted from blood. These receptors came from a man aged 25 to 40 in good health. Both conserved end residues are part of each CDR3. The D gene is left open where the match is weak. Size tells how often a clone was seen (once, few, many) or the class of an expanded clone, and some rows leave it out.

len	v_gene	d_gene	abundance	j_gene	CDR3nt	CDR3aa
16	TRBV6-5	TRBD1	NA	TRBJ1-3	TGTGCCAGCAGTTACTCATGGACAGGGATAGGAAACACCATATATTTT	CASSYSWTGIGNTIYF
18	TRBV15	TRBD2	NA	TRBJ2-3	TGTGCCACCAGCAGCCCCCGCGGGCTAGCGGGAGAGGTAGATACGCAGTATTTT	CATSSPRGLAGEVDTQYF
20	TRBV5-1	NA	NA	TRBJ2-3	TGCGCCAGCAGCTCCCTGGGGGCAACGGGCCTTGGGGCTAGCACAGATACGCAGTATTTT	CASSSLGATGLGASTDTQYF
12	TRBV10-1	NA	NA	TRBJ2-7	TGCGCCAGCAGTGAAAACAGATACGAGCAGTACTTC	CASSENRYEQYF
14	TRBV5-1	TRBD1	NA	TRBJ1-5	TGCGCCAGCAGCCTGGGGACAGTCAATCAGCCCCAGCATTTT	CASSLGTVNQPQHF
15	TRBV7-9	TRBD2	NA	TRBJ2-5	TGTGCCAGCAGCTGGGGCGGGAGTGGCCAAGAGACCCAGTACTTC	CASSWGGSGQETQYF
13	TRBV10-3	NA	NA	TRBJ2-5	TGTGCCATCAGTGAGACTAGCGAGGGGGGCCAGTACTTC	CAISETSEGGQYF
15	TRBV11-2	NA	NA	TRBJ2-1	TGTGCCAGCAGCTTAGTACCAATTTCCTACAATGAGCAGTTCTTC	CASSLVPISYNEQFF
17	TRBV15	TRBD1	NA	TRBJ2-3	TGTGCCACCAGCAGAGAACTTGCTGGGACAGGGGAAGATACGCAGTATTTT	CATSRELAGTGEDTQYF
16	TRBV28	TRBD2	NA	TRBJ2-7	TGTGCCAGCAGTTTGCCAACCGGGACTAGTGTCTACGAGCAGTACTTC	CASSLPTGTSVYEQYF
15	TRBV11-3	TRBD2	NA	TRBJ2-2	TGTGCCAGCAGCGAATTAGCGGGAGGGTCCGGGGAGCTGTTTTTT	CASSELAGGSGELFF
11	TRBV27	NA	NA	TRBJ1-2	TGTGCCAGCAGGCCCGGCTATGGCTACACCTTC	CASRPGYGYTF
15	TRBV28	NA	NA	TRBJ1-5	TGTGCCAGCAGCTTTAGTGGGGGTATGAGTCAGCCCCAGCATTTT	CASSFSGGMSQPQHF
15	TRBV27	NA	NA	TRBJ1-5	TGTGCCAGCAGTTCCCTCGGGACGGGCAATCAGCCCCAGCATTTT	CASSSLGTGNQPQHF
14	TRBV30	NA	NA	TRBJ2-6	TGTGCCTGGACCACCTACTCTGGGGCCAACGTCCTGACTTTC	CAWTTYSGANVLTF
15	TRBV7-8	NA	NA	TRBJ2-6	TGTGCCAGCAGCTTGACAGGTGACGGCGCCAACGTCCTGACTTTC	CASSLTGDGANVLTF
15	TRBV5-6	TRBD1	NA	TRBJ2-7	TGTGCCAGCAGCTTGGGGACAGGGAGAAGTAACGAGCAGTACTTC	CASSLGTGRSNEQYF
14	TRBV10-3	NA	few	TRBJ1-4	TGTGCCATCAGTGAGGGTGCAACTAATGAAAAACTGTTTTTT	CAISEGATNEKLFF
18	TRBV7-2	TRBD2	NA	TRBJ2-7	TGTGCCAGCAGCTTAGTAGCGGGAGGGTCTGGAAGTTCCTACGAGCAGTACTTC	CASSLVAGGSGSSYEQYF
14	TRBV10-1	NA	NA	TRBJ2-5	TGCGCCAGCAGTGAGCGTCAGGGAAAAGAGACCCAGTACTTC	CASSERQGKETQYF
15	TRBV5-6	NA	NA	TRBJ1-2	TGTGCCAGCAGCTTGGCGGCAGGGGTTAACTATGGCTACACCTTC	CASSLAAGVNYGYTF
13	TRBV18	NA	NA	TRBJ2-5	TGTGCCAGCTCCCCTATGGCCCAAGAGACCCAGTACTTC	CASSPMAQETQYF
14	TRBV28	NA	once	TRBJ1-1	TGTGCCAGCAGTTTGAAGGGGCCGAACACTGAAGCTTTCTTT	CASSLKGPNTEAFF
16	TRBV4-3	TRBD1	once	TRBJ2-2	TGCGCCAGCAGCCAAGCTGGACAGGGAGATAAGGGGGAGCTGTTTTTT	CASSQAGQGDKGELFF
16	TRBV14	TRBD2	few	TRBJ2-1	TGTGCCAGCAGCCTAAATAGCGGGAGATCAGAGAATGAGCAGTTCTTC	CASSLNSGRSENEQFF
13	TRBV10-2	NA	NA	TRBJ2-5	TGCGCCAGCAGTGATGGTAGGGTTGAGACCCAGTACTTC	CASSDGRVETQYF
12	TRBV2	NA	NA	TRBJ2-7	TGTGCCAGCAGTGGCAGGGCCCAGGAGCAGTACTTC	CASSGRAQEQYF
10	TRBV28	NA	NA	TRBJ1-2	TGTGCCAGCAGCCTCGGTGGCTACACCTTC	CASSLGGYTF
16	TRBV9	NA	NA	TRBJ2-2	TGTGCCAGCAGCGTAGCGGGGGCCCCGAACACCGGGGAGCTGTTTTTT	CASSVAGAPNTGELFF
11	TRBV29-1	TRBD1	NA	TRBJ2-5	TGCAGCGGAGGGACAGAAGAGACCCAGTACTTC	CSGGTEETQYF
14	TRBV14	TRBD1	NA	TRBJ1-2	TGTGCCAGCAGCCAAGAGTGGGACAGGGCCGGCTACACCTTC	CASSQEWDRAGYTF
14	TRBV28	NA	NA	TRBJ2-7	TGTGCCAGCAGGGTAGGGGACCGCTCCTACGAGCAGTACTTC	CASRVGDRSYEQYF
12	TRBV2	NA	NA	TRBJ2-1	TGTGCCAGCAGTGTGGTTAGTGTTGAGCAGTTCTTC	CASSVVSVEQFF
14	TRBV5-1	NA	NA	TRBJ1-1	TGCGCCAGCAGCTTGGAAGTCAGACGGACTGAAGCTTTCTTT	CASSLEVRRTEAFF
12	TRBV7-2	NA	once	TRBJ1-5	TGTGCCAGCAGCTTAATCAATCAGCCCCAGCATTTT	CASSLINQPQHF
16	TRBV2	TRBD1	NA	TRBJ2-1	TGTGCCAGCAGTGAGCGGACCGGGACAGGGGGCAATGAGCAGTTCTTC	CASSERTGTGGNEQFF
14	TRBV19	TRBD1	NA	TRBJ1-5	TGTGCCAGTAGTATTGGGACAGCATATCAGCCCCAGCATTTT	CASSIGTAYQPQHF
15	TRBV5-4	NA	NA	TRBJ1-1	TGTGCCAGCAGCTTGGTAATGGGGCAGAACACTGAAGCTTTCTTT	CASSLVMGQNTEAFF
14	TRBV6-5	NA	NA	TRBJ1-1	TGTGCCAGCAGGCCAGGGACACTAAACACTGAAGCTTTCTTT	CASRPGTLNTEAFF
16	TRBV5-6	TRBD1	NA	TRBJ2-7	TGTGCCAGCAGCCCAGAGACAGGGAAGGCCTCCTACGAGCAGTACTTC	CASSPETGKASYEQYF
14	TRBV5-4	NA	NA	TRBJ2-7	TGTGCCGTCCAAAGCCGGCCCTCGGCCTACGAGCAGTACTTC	CAVQSRPSAYEQYF
16	TRBV7-2	NA	NA	TRBJ2-7	TGTGCCAGCAGCTTGCAGGTGGCGGGAACCCCCTACGAGCAGTACTTC	CASSLQVAGTPYEQYF
14	TRBV29-1	NA	once	TRBJ2-6	TGCAGCGTTGGGACGTCCCCTGGGGCCAACGTCCTGACTTTC	CSVGTSPGANVLTF
13	TRBV5-1	NA	once	TRBJ2-7	TGCGCCAGCAGCTTCACCAGTCCCTACGAGCAGTACTTC	CASSFTSPYEQYF
15	TRBV28	TRBD1	once	TRBJ1-3	TGTGCCAGCAGTCCCTGGACAGGGAGTGGAAACACCATATATTTT	CASSPWTGSGNTIYF
16	TRBV7-9	NA	NA	TRBJ1-4	TGTGCCAGCAGCCCGGACCCCCTAACAACTAATGAAAAACTGTTTTTT	CASSPDPLTTNEKLFF
15	TRBV7-9	NA	once	TRBJ2-1	TGTGCCAGCAGCTTAATAGGTGGGACTTACAATGAGCAGTTCTTC	CASSLIGGTYNEQFF
14	TRBV27	TRBD1	NA	TRBJ2-3	TGTGCCAGCAGGCGGACAGGGGGGACAGATACGCAGTATTTT	CASRRTGGTDTQYF
13	TRBV29-1	TRBD1	NA	TRBJ2-1	TGCAGCGTGCCCGGACAGGGGCACAATGAGCAGTTCTTC	CSVPGQGHNEQFF
14	TRBV7-9	TRBD1	NA	TRBJ2-7	TGTGCCAGCAGTTTCGCAGGGGGTGCCTACGAGCAGTACTTC	CASSFAGGAYEQYF